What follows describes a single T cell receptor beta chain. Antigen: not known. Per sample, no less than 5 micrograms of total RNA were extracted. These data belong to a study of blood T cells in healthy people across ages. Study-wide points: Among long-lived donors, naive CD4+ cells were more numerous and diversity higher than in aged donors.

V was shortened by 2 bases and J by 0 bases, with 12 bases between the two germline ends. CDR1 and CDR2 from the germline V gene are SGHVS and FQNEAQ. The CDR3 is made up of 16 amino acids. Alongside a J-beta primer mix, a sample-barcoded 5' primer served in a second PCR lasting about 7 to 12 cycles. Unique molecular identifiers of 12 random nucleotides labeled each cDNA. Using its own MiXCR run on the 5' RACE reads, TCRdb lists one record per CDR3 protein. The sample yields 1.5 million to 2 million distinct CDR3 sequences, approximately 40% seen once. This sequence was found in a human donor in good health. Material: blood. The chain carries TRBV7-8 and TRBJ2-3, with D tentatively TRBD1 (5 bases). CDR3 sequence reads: CASSLIGESSTDTQYF. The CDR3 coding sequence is TGTGCCAGCAGCTTAATAGGGGAATCTAGCACAGATACGCAGTATTTT.